This T cell receptor beta chain was recovered during a study of OX40 agonist ivuxolimab in advanced cancers. Background on the study: Intravenous ivuxolimab at 0.01 to 10 mg/kg was given to patients every 2 weeks. Prior anti-PD-1, anti-PD-L1 or anti-CTLA-4 therapy did not bar entry, and approximately 40% had some.

The assay was immunoSEQ multiplex PCR, and TCRdb's table has in-frame clones only and misses some. The sample includes 60,000 to 70,000 clones, roughly 87% of them seen just once. Concerning this clone: Its antigen remains unidentified.

Whole-study findings and limits: Expanded peripheral T cell antigen specificity was not determined. CD8+ T cells showed, on average, more clonal expansion than CD4+ cells.

CDR1 is KGHSH, CDR2 LQKENI, per germline. The length of the CDR3 is 16 residues. The J segment lost 0 bases and the V segment lost 4 bases, leaving 4 bases of the junction unmatched. The TCR originated in an adult with an advanced solid tumor such as melanoma, head and neck, liver or kidney cancer. The sequenced sample was CD4+ or CD8+ T cells sorted from blood, obtained in a trial of the OX40 agonist ivuxolimab. The chain is built from TRBV18 and TRBJ1-4; TRBD1 matches at 8 bases. CDR3 amino acids: CASSRQGSSTNEKLFF. The CDR3 coding sequence is TGTGCCAGCTCACGACAGGGGAGCTCAACTAATGAAAAACTGTTTTTT.